The 2 T cell receptor beta chains in this list originate from one sample, sequenced in a study of multiple sclerosis patients with progressive multifocal leukoencephalopathy. This sample's time point: before natalizumab initiation. Some clones are missing from TCRdb's copy, which holds only in-frame ones; the method was immunoSEQ multiplex PCR. The sample lists tens of thousands of clones, approximately 89% occurring once. Sequenced material: PBMCs. The receptors come from a human donor with multiple sclerosis.

Worth noting for this clone: The junction differs from germline at one of its ends, possibly a read error. The V gene is TRBV18, the J gene TRBJ2-3; 7 nucleotides agree with TRBD1. This CDR3 spans 14 amino acids. Germline loops: CDR1 KGHSH, CDR2 LQKENI. CDR3: CASSLRDSTDTRYF. The CDR3 coding sequence is TGTGCCAGCTCACTAAGGGACAGCACAGATACGCGGTATTTT.

The chain is built from TRBV5-1 and TRBJ1-2; possibly TRBD1 for D (5 bases). The CDR3 sequence is 15 residues long. V shed 4 bases and J shed 5 bases, with 18 bases lying between them. In germline, CDR1 is SGHRS, CDR2 YFSETQ. As DNA, the CDR3 is TGCGCCAGCAGCCCCGACAGTCAGGGAACATATGGCTACACCTTC. The encoded protein is CASSPDSQGTYGYTF.